A single sample is the source of the 8 T cell receptor beta chains below, sequenced in a study of post-analysis software for immune sequencing data. Notes on the study in general: Relative to controls, patients had a few TRBV segments at higher frequency, with TRBV5-6, TRBV5-1 and TRBV20-1 among these.

cDNA libraries of TCR beta carried unique molecular identifiers. MiXCR, run by TCRdb on the PCR reads, gives a single entry per CDR3 protein. Among about 460,000 distinct CDR3 sequences listed, roughly 45% were seen once. For these TCRs, the target antigens are not known. Material: blood. The receptor set was obtained from a girl between 10 and 17 years old with multiple sclerosis.

On this clonotype: One end of the junction does not line up with germline, which may come from a read error. The genes are TRBV20-1 and TRBJ2-1; D remains unclear. The CDR3 covers 14 residues. The germline V gene has CDR1 DFQATT and CDR2 SNEGSKA (reference sequence). For the CDR3, the DNA is TGCAGTGCTAGTCTCACGAGGTCCTACAATGAGCAGGTCTTC. Translation gives CSASLTRSYNEQVF.

This clonotype was seen many times. This chain connects TRBV12-3 or TRBV12-4 to TRBJ2-7, with 8 bases identical to TRBD2. The V segment lost 6 bases and the J segment 2 bases; nucleotides outside the gene matches: 9. The CDR3 is 15 amino acids. The DNA for the CDR3 is TGTGCCAGCAGCCTTAGCGGGACGGGCACCTACGAGCAGTACTTC. Translation gives CASSLSGTGTYEQYF.

This clonotype has only a few counts. With a much larger clone just one base away, this may be a read error. The chain carries TRBV12-3 or TRBV12-4 and TRBJ2-5; 7 bases are shared with TRBD2. CDR3 length: 13 amino acids. The junction had 1 base not matched to a gene; V was cut back by 3 bases and J by 3 bases. The CDR3 protein is CASSFAGEETQYF. CDR3 DNA sequence: TGTGCCAGCAGTTTCGCGGGAGAAGAGACCCAGTACTTC.

Only a few counts were recorded for this clonotype. The chain combines TRBV12-3 or TRBV12-4 with TRBJ2-5, with 8 bases fitting TRBD1. V lost 1 base to trimming and J lost 5 bases; unmatched junction nucleotides: 3. The CDR3 is 14 residues long. CDR3 in amino acids: CASSLGQGSETQYF. The CDR3 region has the DNA TGTGCCAGCAGTTTAGGACAGGGGTCGGAGACCCAGTACTTC.

This clonotype was recorded once. The DNA for the CDR3 is TGTGCCAGTCCTGAGGACAGGGGGGAAGAGACCCAGTACTTC. Protein product: CASPEDRGEETQYF. The J gene is TRBJ2-5, the V gene TRBV7-3; 10 nucleotides align to TRBD1. The trim removed 9 bases at V and 3 bases at J, leaving 7 bases unmatched. CDR1 and CDR2 (germline): SGHTA, FQGTGA. CDR3 length: 14 amino acids.

CDR3 in DNA: TGTGCCAGCAGTCACTCGGATACGCAGTATTTT. It specifies CASSHSDTQYF. The chain uses TRBV12-3 or TRBV12-4 and TRBJ2-3; D is unresolved. CDR3 length equals 11 residues. The V end lost 5 bases, the J end lost 6 bases, and 6 bases lay between the germline ends.

This clonotype was seen only a few times. This chain joins TRBV5-1 and TRBJ2-5; 9 bases are a match to TRBD1. This CDR3 region has 14 residues. CDR1 and CDR2 (germline): SGHRS, YFSETQ. V lost 10 bases, J lost 11 bases, and 18 bases stayed unmatched. CDR3 nucleotide sequence: TGCGCCTCCAACTCCGGGACAGGGCAACGGGAGCAGTACTTC. The encoded protein is CASNSGTGQREQYF.

This chain joins TRBV5-1 and TRBJ2-5, with 7 bases aligning to TRBD1. This CDR3 contains 15 residues. After removal of 3 bases from V and 11 bases from J, the junction contained 16 bases not matched to a gene. The germline V gene has CDR1 SGHRS and CDR2 YFSETQ. The CDR3 loop is CASSYQGVSSYGQYF. The CDR3 nucleotides read TGCGCCAGCAGCTATCAGGGGGTGAGTTCCTACGGGCAGTACTTC.